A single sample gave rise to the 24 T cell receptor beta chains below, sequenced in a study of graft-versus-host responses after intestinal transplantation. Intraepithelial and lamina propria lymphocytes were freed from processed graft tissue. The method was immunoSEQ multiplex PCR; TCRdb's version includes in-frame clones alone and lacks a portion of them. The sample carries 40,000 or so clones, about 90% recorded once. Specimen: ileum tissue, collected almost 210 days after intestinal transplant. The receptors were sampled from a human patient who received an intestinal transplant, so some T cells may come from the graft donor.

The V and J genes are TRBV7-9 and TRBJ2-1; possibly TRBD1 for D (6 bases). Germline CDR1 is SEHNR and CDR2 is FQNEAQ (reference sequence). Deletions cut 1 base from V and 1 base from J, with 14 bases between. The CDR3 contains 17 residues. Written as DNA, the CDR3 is TGTGCCAGCAGCTTAGGCTACAGGGACCCTTCCTACAATGAGCAGTTCTTC. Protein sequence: CASSLGYRDPSYNEQFF.

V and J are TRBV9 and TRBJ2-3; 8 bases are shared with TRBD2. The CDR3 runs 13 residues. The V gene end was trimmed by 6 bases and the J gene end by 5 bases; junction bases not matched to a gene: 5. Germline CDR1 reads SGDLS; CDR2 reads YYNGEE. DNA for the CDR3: TGTGCCAGCACGGGGGGGGCCATAGATACGCAGTATTTT. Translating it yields CASTGGAIDTQYF.

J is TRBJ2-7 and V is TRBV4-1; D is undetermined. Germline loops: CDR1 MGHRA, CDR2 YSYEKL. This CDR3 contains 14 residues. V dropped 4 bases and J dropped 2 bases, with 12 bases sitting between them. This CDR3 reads CASSREVSAYEQYF. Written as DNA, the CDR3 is TGCGCCAGCAGCCGAGAGGTGAGCGCCTACGAGCAGTACTTC.

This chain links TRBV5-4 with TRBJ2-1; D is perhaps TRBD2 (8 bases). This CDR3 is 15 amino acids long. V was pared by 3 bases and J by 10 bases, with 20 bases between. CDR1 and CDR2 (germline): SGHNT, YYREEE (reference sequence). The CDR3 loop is CASSSPGLGGGEQFF. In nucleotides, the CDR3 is TGTGCCAGCAGCTCCCCGGGACTAGGGGGCGGAGAGCAGTTCTTC.

In nucleotides, the CDR3 is TGTGCCAGCAGTGAAAGCTTGGGCAGGGTCGGTTCACCCCTCCACTTT. Translated: CASSESLGRVGSPLHF. The chain is built from TRBV2 and TRBJ1-6; D might be TRBD1 (5 bases). Between the trimmed V and J ends, which lost 2 bases and 9 bases, there was a span of 17 bases. The CDR3 extends over 16 amino acids. In germline, CDR1 is SNHLY, CDR2 FYNNEI.

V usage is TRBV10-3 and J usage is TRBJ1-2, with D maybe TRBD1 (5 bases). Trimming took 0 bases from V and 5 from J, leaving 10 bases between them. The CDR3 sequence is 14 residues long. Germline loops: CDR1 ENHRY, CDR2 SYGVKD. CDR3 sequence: CAISESTELYGYTF. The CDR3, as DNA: TGTGCCATCAGTGAGTCGACAGAGCTATATGGCTACACCTTC.

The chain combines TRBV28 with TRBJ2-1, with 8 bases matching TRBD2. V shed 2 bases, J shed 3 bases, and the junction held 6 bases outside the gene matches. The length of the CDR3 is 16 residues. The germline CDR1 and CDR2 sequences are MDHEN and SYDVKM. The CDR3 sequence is CASSLNPGLGYNEQFF. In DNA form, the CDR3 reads TGTGCCAGCAGTTTAAATCCGGGACTAGGCTACAATGAGCAGTTCTTC.

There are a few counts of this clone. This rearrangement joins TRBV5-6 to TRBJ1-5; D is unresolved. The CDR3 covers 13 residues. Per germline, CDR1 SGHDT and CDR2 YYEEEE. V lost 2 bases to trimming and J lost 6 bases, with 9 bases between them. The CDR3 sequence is CASSFGVGQPQHF. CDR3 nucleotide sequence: TGTGCCAGCAGCTTCGGGGTAGGTCAGCCCCAGCATTTT.

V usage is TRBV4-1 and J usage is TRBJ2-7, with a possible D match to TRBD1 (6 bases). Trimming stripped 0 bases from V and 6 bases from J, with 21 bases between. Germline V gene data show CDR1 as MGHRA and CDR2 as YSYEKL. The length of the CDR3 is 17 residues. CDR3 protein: CASSQEDLGQAGGEQYF. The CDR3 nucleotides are TGCGCCAGCAGCCAAGAAGATTTGGGACAAGCCGGAGGCGAGCAGTACTTC.

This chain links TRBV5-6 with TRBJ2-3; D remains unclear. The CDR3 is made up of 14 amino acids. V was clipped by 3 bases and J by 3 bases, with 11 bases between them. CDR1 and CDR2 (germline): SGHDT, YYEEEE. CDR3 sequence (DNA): TGTGCCAGCAGCTATACATTAGTGACAGATACGCAGTATTTT. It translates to CASSYTLVTDTQYF.

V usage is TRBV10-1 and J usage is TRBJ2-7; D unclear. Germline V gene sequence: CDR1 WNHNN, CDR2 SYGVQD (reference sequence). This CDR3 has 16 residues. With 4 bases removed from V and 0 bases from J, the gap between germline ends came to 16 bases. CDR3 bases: TGCGCCAGCAGTGCCCACCGGGCTATTCTCTCCTACGAGCAGTACTTC. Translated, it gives CASSAHRAILSYEQYF.

The CDR3 DNA is TGTGCCAGCAGCCGCAACTCCTACGAGCAGTACTTC. Its protein product is CASSRNSYEQYF. The chain couples TRBV7-9 to TRBJ2-7; D gene uncertain. V dropped 5 bases and J dropped 0 bases, with 5 bases sitting between them. The CDR3 sequence is 12 residues long. CDR1 and CDR2 (germline): SEHNR, FQNEAQ (reference sequence).

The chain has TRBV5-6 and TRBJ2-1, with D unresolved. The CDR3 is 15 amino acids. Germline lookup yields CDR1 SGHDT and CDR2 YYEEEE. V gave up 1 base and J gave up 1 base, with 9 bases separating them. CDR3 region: CASSLIGSSYNEQFF. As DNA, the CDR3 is TGTGCCAGCAGCTTGATAGGCAGTTCCTACAATGAGCAGTTCTTC.

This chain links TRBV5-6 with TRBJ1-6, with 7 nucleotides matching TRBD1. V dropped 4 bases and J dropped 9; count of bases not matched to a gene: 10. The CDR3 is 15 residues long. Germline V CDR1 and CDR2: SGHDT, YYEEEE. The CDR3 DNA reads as TGTGCCAGCAGCCTCGGACAGGTCTTAGCTTCACCCCTCCACTTT. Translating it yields CASSLGQVLASPLHF.

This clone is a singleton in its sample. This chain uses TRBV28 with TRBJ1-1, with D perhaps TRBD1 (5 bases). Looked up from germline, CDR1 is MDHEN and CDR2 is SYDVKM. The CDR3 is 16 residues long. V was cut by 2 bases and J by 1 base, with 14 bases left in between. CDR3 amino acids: CASSLEYIQGNTEAFF. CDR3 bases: TGTGCCAGCAGTTTAGAGTATATCCAGGGGAACACTGAAGCTTTCTTT.

In DNA, the CDR3 is TGTGTCATCAGCGGAGTTGGCGGACGCACCGGGGAGCTGTTTTTT. This codes for CVISGVGGRTGELFF. The chain recombines TRBV15 with TRBJ2-2; perhaps TRBD2 as D (5 bases). Germline V lookup: CDR1 LNHNV, CDR2 YYDKDF (reference sequence). The CDR3 is 15 residues long.

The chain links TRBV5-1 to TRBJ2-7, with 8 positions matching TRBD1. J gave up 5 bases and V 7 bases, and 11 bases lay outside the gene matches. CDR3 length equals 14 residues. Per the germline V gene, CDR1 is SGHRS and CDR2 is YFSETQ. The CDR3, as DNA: TGCGCCAGCGCGGACATACAGGGGGACCACGAGCAGTACTTC. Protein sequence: CASADIQGDHEQYF.

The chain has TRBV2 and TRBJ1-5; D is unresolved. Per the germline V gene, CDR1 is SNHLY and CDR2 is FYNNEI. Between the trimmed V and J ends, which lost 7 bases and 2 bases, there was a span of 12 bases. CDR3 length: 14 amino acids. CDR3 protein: CASMGGKGNQPQHF. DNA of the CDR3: TGTGCCAGCATGGGCGGGAAGGGCAATCAGCCCCAGCATTTT. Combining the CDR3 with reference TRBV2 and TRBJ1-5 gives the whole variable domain EPEVTQTPSHQVTQMGQEVILRCVPISNHLYFYWYRQILGQKVEFLVSFYNNEISEKSEIFDDQFSVERPDGSNFTLKIRSTKLEDSAMYFCASMGGKGNQPQHFGDGTRLSIL.

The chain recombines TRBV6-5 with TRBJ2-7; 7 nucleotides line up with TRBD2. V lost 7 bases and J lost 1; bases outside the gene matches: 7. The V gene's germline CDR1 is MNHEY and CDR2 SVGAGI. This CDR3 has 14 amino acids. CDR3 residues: CASKALAVSYEQYF. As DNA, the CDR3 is TGTGCCAGCAAGGCGCTAGCGGTATCCTACGAGCAGTACTTC.

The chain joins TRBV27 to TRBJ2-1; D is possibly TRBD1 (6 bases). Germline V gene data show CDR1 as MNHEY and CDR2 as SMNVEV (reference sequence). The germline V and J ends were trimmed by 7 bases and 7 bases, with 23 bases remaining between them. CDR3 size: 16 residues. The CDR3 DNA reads TGTGCCAGCAACCTTCCGGGACATACCGCAATTAATGAGCAGTTCTTC. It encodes CASNLPGHTAINEQFF.

CDR3: CASSAGREAFF. CDR3 coding DNA: TGTGCCAGCAGCGCCGGCCGTGAAGCTTTCTTT. The chain links TRBV7-9 to TRBJ1-1; D gene uncertain. The CDR3 consists of 11 residues. V shed 5 bases and J shed 7 bases, with 8 bases lying between them. Germline-derived CDR1 and CDR2 are SEHNR and FQNEAQ (reference sequence).

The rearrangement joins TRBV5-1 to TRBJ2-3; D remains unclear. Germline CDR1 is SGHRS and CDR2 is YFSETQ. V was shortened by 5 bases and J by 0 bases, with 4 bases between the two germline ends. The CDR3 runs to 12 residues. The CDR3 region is CASSSSTDTQYF. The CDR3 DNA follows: TGCGCCAGCAGTTCTAGCACAGATACGCAGTATTTT.

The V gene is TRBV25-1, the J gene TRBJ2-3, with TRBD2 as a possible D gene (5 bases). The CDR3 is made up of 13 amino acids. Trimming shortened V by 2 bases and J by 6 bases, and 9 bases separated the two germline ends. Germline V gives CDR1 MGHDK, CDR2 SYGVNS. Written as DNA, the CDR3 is TGTGCCAGCAGTGAAATGGGAGCTGATACGCAGTATTTT. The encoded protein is CASSEMGADTQYF.

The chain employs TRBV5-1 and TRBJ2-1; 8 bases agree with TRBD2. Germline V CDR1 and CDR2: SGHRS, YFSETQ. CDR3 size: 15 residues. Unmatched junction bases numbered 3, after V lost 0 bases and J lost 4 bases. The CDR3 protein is CASSLEAGVYNEQFF. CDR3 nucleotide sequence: TGCGCCAGCAGCTTGGAAGCGGGGGTTTACAATGAGCAGTTCTTC.